Presented here are 21 T cell receptor beta chains from one specimen sequenced in a study of long-term antiretroviral therapy in people with HIV. They ran version v3.0 of the immunoSEQ assay at survey level. Some clones are missing from TCRdb's copy, which holds only in-frame ones; the method was immunoSEQ multiplex PCR. This table has 20,000 to 25,000 clones, around 80% appearing once. This material consisted of unsorted PBMCs, taken 4.1 years after starting antiretroviral therapy. All receptors derive from a woman aged 40 to 55 with HIV.

V and J are TRBV11-2 and TRBJ1-1; no clear D gene. This CDR3 contains 14 residues. V gave up 0 bases and J gave up 1 base, with 6 bases separating them. The V gene's germline CDR1 is SGHAT and CDR2 FQNNGV. The CDR3 region has the DNA TGTGCCAGCAGCTTAGACAGCAAGAACACTGAAGCTTTCTTT. Its translation: CASSLDSKNTEAFF. Combining the CDR3 with reference TRBV11-2 and TRBJ1-1 gives the whole variable domain EAGVAQSPRYKIIEKRQSVAFWCNPISGHATLYWYQQILGQGPKLLIQFQNNGVVDDSQLPKDRFSAERLKGVDSTLKIQPAKLEDSAVYLCASSLDSKNTEAFFGQGTRLTVV.

J is TRBJ2-3 and V is TRBV2; the D is unclear. Germline lookup yields CDR1 SNHLY and CDR2 FYNNEI. Between the trimmed V and J ends, which lost 7 bases and 2 bases, there was a span of 13 bases. This CDR3 spans 14 amino acids. The CDR3 is CASTSGWFTDTQYF. The CDR3 bases are TGTGCCAGCACTAGTGGTTGGTTCACAGATACGCAGTATTTT. The whole variable domain, filled in from reference TRBV2 and TRBJ2-3, reads EPEVTQTPSHQVTQMGQEVILRCVPISNHLYFYWYRQILGQKVEFLVSFYNNEISEKSEIFDDQFSVERPDGSNFTLKIRSTKLEDSAMYFCASTSGWFTDTQYFGPGTRLTVL.

Notes on this clone: Other DNA sequences of this sample code for an identical CDR3. The chain links TRBV30 to TRBJ1-1; TRBD1 is a possible D gene (6 bases). Trimming took off 4 bases at V and 1 base at J, with 10 bases between the two ends. The germline gives CDR1 GTSNPN, CDR2 SVGIG (reference sequence). The CDR3 covers 13 residues. CDR3 amino acids: CAWTRQENTEAFF. CDR3 DNA: TGTGCCTGGACAAGACAGGAGAACACTGAAGCTTTCTTT.

The gene calls are TRBV4-1 and TRBJ2-3; D may be TRBD2 (7 bases). V lost 8 bases and J lost 1, with 10 bases in between. This CDR3 is 13 amino acids long. In germline, CDR1 is MGHRA, CDR2 YSYEKL. The CDR3 coding sequence is TGCGCCAGCGAGGGGGGGCGCACAGATACGCAGTATTTT. Protein sequence: CASEGGRTDTQYF.

The rearrangement joins TRBV14 to TRBJ1-1; 10 nucleotides align to TRBD1. The CDR3 contains 16 residues. V dropped 4 bases and J dropped 1; count of bases not matched to a gene: 6. CDR1 is SGHDN and CDR2 is FVKESK in the germline V gene. The CDR3 is CASSLRDRGANTEAFF. The DNA of the CDR3 is TGTGCCAGCAGCCTCCGGGACAGGGGAGCGAACACTGAAGCTTTCTTT.

The chain is built from TRBV11-3 and TRBJ1-2; tentative D call: TRBD1 (5 bases). Per the germline V gene, CDR1 is SGHNT and CDR2 is YENEEA. The V end lost 6 bases, the J end lost 6 bases, and 14 bases lay between the germline ends. CDR3 length equals 13 residues. The CDR3 region is CASRDRADHGYTF. The CDR3 nucleotides are TGTGCCAGCAGAGACAGAGCAGACCATGGCTACACCTTC. The entire variable domain, with the rest obtained from reference TRBV11-3 and TRBJ1-2, is as follows: EAGVVQSPRYKIIEKKQPVAFWCNPISGHNTLYWYLQNLGQGPELLIRYENEEAVDDSQLPKDRFSAERLKGVDSTLKIQPAELGDSAVYLCASRDRADHGYTFGSGTRLTVV.

V usage is TRBV11-3 and J usage is TRBJ2-7; 7 bases match TRBD1. This CDR3 is 15 amino acids long. Germline V gene lookup returns CDR1 SGHNT and CDR2 YENEEA. V lost 1 base to trimming and J lost 4 bases; unmatched junction nucleotides: 7. CDR3 amino acids: CASSLVQKGAYEQYF. The CDR3 nucleotides are TGTGCCAGCAGCTTAGTCCAAAAGGGGGCTTACGAGCAGTACTTC.

J is TRBJ2-1 and V is TRBV7-9, with 10 bases aligning to TRBD1. From germline, CDR1 is SEHNR and CDR2 FQNEAQ (reference sequence). The CDR3 loop spans 16 amino acids. With 2 bases clipped from V and 4 bases from J, the junction kept 5 bases outside the gene matches. The CDR3 region is CASSLLRDRGYNEQFF. In nucleotides, the CDR3 is TGTGCCAGCAGCTTACTCCGGGACAGGGGATACAATGAGCAGTTCTTC.

The rearrangement uses TRBV1 and TRBJ2-7; the D call of TRBD1 is as the table states it, not checked on the DNA. TRBV1 is a known pseudogene. The CDR3 is 17 amino acids. CDR3 sequence (DNA): TGCACCAGCAGCCATAAAGACCCCAGGGATAGTCCCTACGAGCAGTACTTC. It codes for CTSSHKDPRDSPYEQYF.

This CDR3 reads CASSSTGQGFQPQHF. CDR3 nucleotide sequence: TGTGCCAGCAGCTCAACAGGACAGGGGTTTCAGCCCCAGCATTTT. The V call is TRBV5-6, the J call TRBJ1-5; 9 bases line up with TRBD1. The CDR3 consists of 15 residues. Unmatched junction bases numbered 7, after V lost 3 bases and J lost 6 bases. CDR1 and CDR2 from the germline V gene are SGHDT and YYEEEE.

DNA for the CDR3: TGTGCCACCACGGGGGACACCGGGGAGCTGTTTTTT. Amino acids: CATTGDTGELFF. The chain carries TRBV19 and TRBJ2-2; TRBD2 is a possible D gene (6 bases). There are 12 residues in the CDR3. Germline CDR1 is LNHDA and CDR2 is SQIVND (reference sequence). Trimming pared 10 bases from V and 3 bases from J, leaving 9 bases between. Combining the CDR3 with reference TRBV19 and TRBJ2-2 gives the whole variable domain DGGITQSPKYLFRKEGQNVTLSCEQNLNHDAMYWYRQDPGQGLRLIYYSQIVNDFQKGDIAEGYSVSREKKESFPLTVTSAQKNPTAFYLCATTGDTGELFFGEGSRLTVL.

The V gene is TRBV5-1, the J gene TRBJ2-5; the D gene is possibly TRBD1 (5 bases). Trimming pared 2 bases from V and 7 bases from J, leaving 12 bases between. The CDR3 contains 13 residues. Per germline, CDR1 SGHRS and CDR2 YFSETQ. CDR3 nucleotides: TGCGCCAGCAGCTTTTTAGGGCAGGGGACCCAGTACTTC. Translated: CASSFLGQGTQYF.

The genes are TRBV27 and TRBJ2-3, with D tentatively TRBD1 (6 bases). The CDR3 runs 13 residues. The V gene lost 4 bases and the J gene lost 8 bases, with 13 bases spanning the gap. Germline-derived CDR1 and CDR2 are MNHEY and SMNVEV (reference sequence). The CDR3: CASSSSAGATQYF. The DNA of the CDR3 is TGTGCCAGCAGTTCATCGGCAGGGGCTACGCAGTATTTT.

In nucleotides, the CDR3 is TGTGCCAGCAGCCAGGTCGTGGGGATAAACTATGGCTACACCTTC. Its protein product is CASSQVVGINYGYTF. This sequence joins TRBV14 and TRBJ1-2; D is uncertain. The CDR3 consists of 15 residues. Germline CDR1 and CDR2: SGHDN and FVKESK. The V gene lost 3 bases and the J gene lost 2 bases, with 13 bases spanning the gap.

The chain recombines TRBV7-9 with TRBJ1-4; 8 nucleotides align to TRBD1. The trim removed 5 bases at V and 2 bases at J, leaving 7 bases unmatched. The germline V gene has CDR1 SEHNR and CDR2 FQNEAQ (reference sequence). The CDR3 totals 16 residues. CDR3 sequence (DNA): TGTGCCAGCAGCGTGCGGGCAGGGGGCACTAATGAAAAACTGTTTTTT. This codes for CASSVRAGGTNEKLFF.

The chain combines TRBV25-1 with TRBJ2-7; 12 bases line up with TRBD2. CDR1 and CDR2 from the germline V gene are MGHDK and SYGVNS. The CDR3 totals 17 residues. V gave up 6 bases and J gave up 3 bases; unmatched junction bases: 12. CDR3 nucleotide sequence: TGTGCCAGCAGCAAAGACAACCCGGGACTAGCGGGCTACGAGCAGTACTTC. Residues: CASSKDNPGLAGYEQYF.

The chain recombines TRBV9 with TRBJ1-2; D is unclear. Germline CDR1 is SGDLS and CDR2 is YYNGEE. The CDR3 runs 16 residues. V was cut by 4 bases and J by 3 bases, with 19 bases left in between. The CDR3 region has the DNA TGTGCCAGCAGCCTCCGATCCCCCTTGGATGACTATGGCTACACCTTC. Translated, it gives CASSLRSPLDDYGYTF. The entire variable domain, with the rest obtained from reference TRBV9 and TRBJ1-2, is as follows: DSGVTQTPKHLITATGQRVTLRCSPRSGDLSVYWYQQSLDQGLQFLIQYYNGEERAKGNILERFSAQQFPDLHSELNLSSLELGDSALYFCASSLRSPLDDYGYTFGSGTRLTVV.

This clone appeared a single time. The chain is built from TRBV14 and TRBJ2-7; the D call may be TRBD1 or TRBD2 (5 bases each). The V gene's germline CDR1 is SGHDN and CDR2 FVKESK. V dropped 8 bases and J dropped 2 bases, with 7 bases sitting between them. The CDR3 loop spans 11 amino acids. The CDR3 reads CASGGTYEQYF. CDR3 nucleotide sequence: TGTGCCAGCGGGGGAACCTACGAGCAGTACTTC.

The genes are TRBV15 and TRBJ1-5; D remains ambiguous. Trimming took off 1 base at V and 0 bases at J, with 7 bases between the two ends. The germline V gene encodes CDR1 LNHNV and CDR2 YYDKDF (reference sequence). The CDR3 spans 15 residues. CDR3 residues: CATSRGVYSNQPQHF. Here the CDR3 DNA reads TGTGCCACCAGCAGAGGGGTGTATAGCAATCAGCCCCAGCATTTT.

The chain recombines TRBV5-1 with TRBJ2-7; either TRBD1 or TRBD2 may fit D (5 bases each). From germline, CDR1 is SGHRS and CDR2 YFSETQ. The CDR3 totals 15 residues. V was trimmed by 4 bases and J by 1 base, leaving 15 bases between them. The CDR3 DNA is TGCGCCAGCAGCACCCGGCCGGGACGGTCCTACGAGCAGTACTTC. Translating it yields CASSTRPGRSYEQYF. The full variable domain, its missing parts supplied by reference TRBV5-1 and TRBJ2-7, is KAGVTQTPRYLIKTRGQQVTLSCSPISGHRSVSWYQQTPGQGLQFLFEYFSETQRNKGNFPGRFSGRQFSNSRSEMNVSTLELGDSALYLCASSTRPGRSYEQYFGPGTRLTVT.

The chain couples TRBV19 to TRBJ1-4; D gene ambiguous. V was pared by 3 bases and J by 8 bases, with 4 bases between. The germline gives CDR1 LNHDA, CDR2 SQIVND (reference sequence). The CDR3 has 11 residues. The chain's CDR3 is CASSIAEKLFF. The CDR3 bases are TGTGCCAGTAGTATTGCGGAAAAACTGTTTTTT.